The rows below give T cell receptor beta chains drawn from one sample of a study of T-cell memory formation after mild COVID-19. TCRdb re-called the 5' RACE reads through MiXCR, storing one row per CDR3 protein. The data hold about 400,000 distinct CDR3 sequences, with about 25% observed a single time. The specimen was PBMCs or a T cell subset sorted from them (not recorded which). These receptors originate from an adult woman who had mild COVID-19 (a few samples of this study predate the infection). Cell type and time point are not known. Each CDR3 is given with its conserved first and last residue. A D gene is named only where the DNA matches it firmly. Expanded clones are given a class, and other clones once, few, many or no size at all.

TRBV12-3/TRBV12-4,NA,TRBD1,TRBJ1-2,TGTGCCAGCAGGACAGGGGGCGCCGGTGGCTACACCTTC,CASRTGGAGGYTF
TRBV10-3,NA,NA,TRBJ2-7,TGTGCCATCAGTGATTACTCGGGGGTGCCTGGGGACGAGCAGTACTTC,CAISDYSGVPGDEQYF
TRBV6-1,NA,TRBD2,TRBJ2-7,TGTGCCAGCAGTTATATTAGACTAGCGGGGGAGCAGTACTTC,CASSYIRLAGEQYF
TRBV6-2/TRBV6-3,few,NA,TRBJ2-5,TGTGCCAGCAGTTACTTGGGGGGACGGCATCAGGGAGAGACCCAGTACTTC,CASSYLGGRHQGETQYF
TRBV30,few,NA,TRBJ2-1,TGTGCCTGGAGTGGGTCAGGGGTATGGGATGAGCAGTTCTTC,CAWSGSGVWDEQFF
TRBV27,NA,TRBD1,TRBJ1-1,TGTGCCAGCAGTCCATGGACAGGGTCGGATGCTGAAGCTTTCTTT,CASSPWTGSDAEAFF
TRBV3-1,NA,NA,TRBJ2-1,TGTGCCAGCAGCCTCGCCGTCGGGAGAATGCAGTTCTTC,CASSLAVGRMQFF
TRBV2,few,NA,TRBJ2-3,TGTGCCAGCAGCGGCGGGACATCGGCTAATACGCAGTATTTT,CASSGGTSANTQYF
TRBV5-1,NA,NA,TRBJ2-1,TGCGCCAGCAGCTTGCTGGTTGCAGGGAACAATGAGCAGTTCTTC,CASSLLVAGNNEQFF
TRBV7-9,few,TRBD1,TRBJ1-2,TGTGCCAGCAGCTTAGGGACAGGGGGCGCGAACTATGGCTACACCTTC,CASSLGTGGANYGYTF
TRBV20-1,NA,NA,TRBJ2-2,TGCAGTGCTAGAGATCTCAGGGACACCGGGGAGCTGTTTTTT,CSARDLRDTGELFF
TRBV12-3/TRBV12-4,NA,NA,TRBJ1-2,TGTGCCAGCAGTCCCAGGGTACAGGGCTACACCTTC,CASSPRVQGYTF
TRBV20-1,few,NA,TRBJ1-1,TGCAGTGCTACCGACCGGACAATAAACACTGAAGCTTTCTTT,CSATDRTINTEAFF
TRBV2,NA,TRBD1,TRBJ1-2,TGTGCCAGCGGAGGACAGGGGATGAACTATGGCTACACCTTC,CASGGQGMNYGYTF
TRBV30,once,NA,TRBJ1-6,TGTGCCTGGAAGGACAGCAATAATTCACCCCTCCACTTT,CAWKDSNNSPLHF
TRBV14,NA,NA,TRBJ1-4,TGTGCCAGCAGCCAAGTACGAACAACTAATGAAAAACTGTTTTTT,CASSQVRTTNEKLFF
TRBV5-1,few,NA,TRBJ2-5,TGCGCCAGCAGCTTGAGGGCAGAGACCCAGTACTTC,CASSLRAETQYF
TRBV3-1,few,TRBD2,TRBJ2-1,TGTGCCAGCAGCCAAGATGGCGGGAGGGCCCTTAATGAGCAGTTCTTC,CASSQDGGRALNEQFF
TRBV7-9,once,NA,TRBJ1-1,TGTGCCAGCAGCTTAGCGTTCGGAGGGGTGACGGCTGAAGCTTTCTTT,CASSLAFGGVTAEAFF
TRBV7-9,NA,TRBD2,TRBJ2-1,TGTGCCAGCAGCTTCCTGACTAGCGGTTACAATGAGCAGTTCTTC,CASSFLTSGYNEQFF
TRBV20-1,few,NA,TRBJ2-1,TGCAGTGCTAGACGGGGCCACTCCTACAATGAGCAGTTCTTC,CSARRGHSYNEQFF
TRBV14,NA,TRBD1,TRBJ2-3,TGTGCCAGCAGCCACCTGACAGGGCGCACAGATACGCAGTATTTT,CASSHLTGRTDTQYF
TRBV7-2,once,NA,TRBJ2-5,TGTGCCAGCAGGGGAGGAGGGGCCCAAGAGACCCAGTACTTC,CASRGGGAQETQYF
TRBV6-2/TRBV6-3,NA,TRBD1,TRBJ1-1,TGTGCCAGCCTAGACAGGGGGCGATTGGCGCGGGGCACTGAAGCTTTCTTT,CASLDRGRLARGTEAFF
TRBV29-1,NA,NA,TRBJ2-7,TGCAGCGTTGTCTCTCCGAGCTCCTACGAGCAGTACTTC,CSVVSPSSYEQYF
TRBV5-5,few,TRBD1,TRBJ2-1,TGTGCCAGCAGTCGGGGTATGACAGGGTCCTACAATGAGCAGTTCTTC,CASSRGMTGSYNEQFF
TRBV20-1,NA,NA,TRBJ2-1,TGCAGTGCCCAGACCCCGGGTCCCTACAATGAGCAGTTCTTC,CSAQTPGPYNEQFF
TRBV27,few,NA,TRBJ2-7,TGTGCCGGTCTGAGTTTGTTCGGGGATGCCTACGAGCAGTACTTC,CAGLSLFGDAYEQYF
TRBV5-1,few,NA,TRBJ1-1,TGCGCCAGCAGCTTGGAGACTGGGGGGGTCACTGAAGCTTTCTTT,CASSLETGGVTEAFF
TRBV7-3,few,TRBD1,TRBJ2-1,TGTGCCAGCAGCTCAGGGGGCCGTGACAATGAGCAGTTCTTC,CASSSGGRDNEQFF
TRBV4-3,few,TRBD1,TRBJ2-7,TGCGCCAGCAGCCACCGGACAGGGGCCTACGAGCAGTACTTC,CASSHRTGAYEQYF
TRBV20-1,NA,NA,TRBJ2-4,TGCAGTGCTAAGAAGGGGGTGGCCAAAAACATTCAGTACTTC,CSAKKGVAKNIQYF
TRBV6-5,NA,NA,TRBJ2-1,TGTGCCAGCAGAGCCCGGGACTCCAGGGTCAATGAGCAGTTCTTC,CASRARDSRVNEQFF
TRBV12-3/TRBV12-4,many,NA,TRBJ2-7,TGTGCCAGCAGTTTAGAATCCTCCTACGAGCAGTACTTC,CASSLESSYEQYF
TRBV12-3/TRBV12-4,few,TRBD2,TRBJ2-1,TGTGCCAGCAGTCCTAGCGGGAGGGACTACAATGAGCAGTTCTTC,CASSPSGRDYNEQFF
TRBV4-2,NA,TRBD1,TRBJ2-7,TGTGCCAGCAGCCAAGTGCCCGGGACAGGAGACTACGAGCAGTACTTC,CASSQVPGTGDYEQYF
TRBV7-6,NA,TRBD2,TRBJ2-1,TGTGCCAGCAGCACGAGCTCTAGCGGGGGGCACACCGATGAGCAGTTCTTC,CASSTSSSGGHTDEQFF
TRBV27,NA,NA,TRBJ2-3,TGTGCCAGCAGTCGCCAGTTTACAGATACGCAGTATTTT,CASSRQFTDTQYF
TRBV6-6,few,TRBD2,TRBJ2-1,TGTGCCAGCAGTTACCCTAGCGGGGGTCCGTCTAATGAGCAGTTCTTC,CASSYPSGGPSNEQFF
TRBV20-1,few,NA,TRBJ2-1,TGCAGTGCTAGAGGGGCACAGGACTACAATGAGCAGTTCTTC,CSARGAQDYNEQFF
TRBV5-5,NA,NA,TRBJ2-7,TGTGCCAGCAGCTCACAGCGACAGCAGTACTTC,CASSSQRQQYF
TRBV2,NA,NA,TRBJ1-1,TGTGCCAGCAGTGAAGCAGGGCATCTCATGAACACTGAAGCTTTCTTT,CASSEAGHLMNTEAFF
TRBV7-9,NA,NA,TRBJ1-2,TGTGCCAGCAGCACCGACAGCTATGGCTACACCTTC,CASSTDSYGYTF
TRBV27,NA,TRBD2,TRBJ2-1,TGTGCCAGCAGTTTCAGCGGGATCTCCTACAATGAGCAGTTCTTC,CASSFSGISYNEQFF
TRBV7-2,many,NA,TRBJ2-1,TGTGCCAGCAGCTTAGATGCGGACAATGAGCAGTTCTTC,CASSLDADNEQFF
TRBV6-5,NA,NA,TRBJ2-2,TGTGCCAGCAGTTACCCTCACACCGGGGAGCTGTTTTTT,CASSYPHTGELFF
TRBV20-1,NA,TRBD2,TRBJ2-7,TGCAGTGCTCTAAGCGGGAGTAACCACGAGCAGTACTTC,CSALSGSNHEQYF
TRBV7-2,NA,TRBD1,TRBJ2-5,TGTGCCAGCAGCGCCGGGACAGGTATTCGAGAGACCCAGTACTTC,CASSAGTGIRETQYF